This T cell receptor beta chain was identified in a study of cytomegalovirus exposure and HLA in healthy donors. The CDR3 consists of 13 residues. Deletions cut 5 bases from V and 8 bases from J, with 13 bases between. Germline CDR1 SGHNT, CDR2 YYREEE (reference sequence). Study outcomes and limitations: Through in vitro validation, three CMV-associated chains were shown to be specific for CMV antigens. The study had only CMV serostatus as immune exposure information. Presence/absence analyses took donor sequencing depth as roughly uniform. V segments that were indistinguishable, TRBV6-2 and TRBV6-3 among them, were omitted from analysis.

For this clone: The target antigen is unknown.

Vbeta (60) and Jbeta (13) primers were used in the PCR. The method was immunoSEQ multiplex PCR; TCRdb's version includes in-frame clones alone and lacks a portion of them. The table includes around 130,000 clones, 85% to 90% detected once. This chain joins TRBV5-4 and TRBJ1-4, with D possibly TRBD1 on 6 matching bases. This receptor was taken from a woman aged 25 to 39 in good health and CMV-seropositive. Sequenced input: PBMCs. The CDR3 spells CASSSGGMEKLFF. The CDR3 DNA follows: TGTGCCAGCAGTTCGGGGGGCATGGAAAAACTGTTTTTT.